Each of the 18 T cell receptor beta chains below was sequenced from the same sample in a study of cytomegalovirus exposure and HLA in healthy donors. Assay: immunoSEQ multiplex PCR; the TCRdb copy retains only in-frame clones and omits some. The data hold 200,000 to 300,000 clones, with less than 95% observed a single time. The material sequenced was PBMCs. All receptors derive from a woman aged 25 to 39 in good health and CMV-seronegative.

The chain links TRBV4-3 to TRBJ2-5, with D possibly TRBD2 on 6 matching bases. This CDR3 is 17 amino acids long. The germline CDR1 and CDR2 sequences are LGHNA and YSLEER. V lost 1 base and J lost 4, with 19 bases in between. CDR3 sequence (DNA): TGCGCCAGCAGCCAAGTCTTAAACTGGGGAGGACTAGAGACCCAGTACTTC. Translation gives CASSQVLNWGGLETQYF.

This chain uses TRBV4-1 with TRBJ2-4, with 8 bases lining up with TRBD1. The CDR3 runs to 14 residues. Germline V gene sequence: CDR1 MGHRA, CDR2 YSYEKL. The ends lost 4 bases at V and 7 bases at J; junction bases unmatched: 6. The CDR3 spells CASSPGQGANIQYF. DNA of the CDR3: TGCGCCAGCAGCCCTGGTCAGGGGGCGAACATTCAGTACTTC.

The chain recombines TRBV29-1 with TRBJ2-1; D perhaps matches TRBD1 (6 bases). Trimming took off 4 bases at V and 9 bases at J, with 10 bases between the two ends. The CDR3 totals 11 residues. Germline V gene data show CDR1 as SQVTM and CDR2 as ANQGSEA. The CDR3 sequence is CSVVRTVEQFF. The CDR3 nucleotides read TGCAGCGTTGTACGGACAGTTGAGCAGTTCTTC.

The chain links TRBV15 to TRBJ2-7; the match to TRBD2 covers 8 bases. J lost 7 bases, V lost 0 bases, and 14 bases had no gene match. In germline, CDR1 is LNHNV, CDR2 YYDKDF (reference sequence). The CDR3 totals 17 residues. The CDR3 DNA sequence: TGTGCCACCAGCAGAGATAAGGTTGTAGCGGGATCGGATGAGCAGTACTTC. Translation gives CATSRDKVVAGSDEQYF. The entire variable domain, with the rest obtained from reference TRBV15 and TRBJ2-7, is as follows: DAMVIQNPRYQVTQFGKPVTLSCSQTLNHNVMYWYQQKSSQAPKLLFHYYDKDFNNEADTPDNFQSRRPNTSFCFLDIRSPGLGDTAMYLCATSRDKVVAGSDEQYFGPGTRLTVT.

The chain has TRBV18 and TRBJ2-7, with 7 bases fitting TRBD1. The CDR3 extends over 14 amino acids. V dropped 5 bases and J dropped 0; count of bases not matched to a gene: 4. Germline lookup yields CDR1 KGHSH and CDR2 LQKENI. The DNA of the CDR3 is TGTGCCAGCTCAGTGGACAGGCCCTCCTACGAGCAGTACTTC. Protein product: CASSVDRPSYEQYF.

The chain joins TRBV2 to TRBJ2-7, with 10 nucleotides matching TRBD2. J gave up 4 bases and V 7 bases, and 7 bases lay outside the gene matches. Germline CDR1 is SNHLY and CDR2 is FYNNEI. The CDR3 has 14 residues. The CDR3 DNA follows: TGTGCCAGCAAAAAGCGGGAGGGCCAGTACGAGCAGTACTTC. This gives the protein CASKKREGQYEQYF.

This chain uses TRBV29-1 with TRBJ2-5; D possibly corresponds to TRBD1 (6 bases). Trimming removed 4 bases from V and 1 base from J, with 10 bases in between. CDR1 and CDR2 (germline): SQVTM, ANQGSEA. CDR3 length: 13 amino acids. The CDR3 sequence is CSVGAGVQETQYF. Written as DNA, the CDR3 is TGCAGCGTTGGGGCAGGGGTCCAAGAGACCCAGTACTTC.

The chain employs TRBV29-1 and TRBJ2-2; D is ambiguous. Trimming shortened V by 4 bases and J by 3 bases, and 12 bases separated the two germline ends. The CDR3 runs to 14 residues. Germline-derived CDR1 and CDR2 are SQVTM and ANQGSEA. CDR3 coding DNA: TGCAGCGTTGTATTCTCCCGGGACACCGGGGAGCTGTTTTTT. This codes for CSVVFSRDTGELFF.

The V and J genes are TRBV7-2 and TRBJ2-5; 7 positions agree with TRBD2. Per the germline V gene, CDR1 is SGHTA and CDR2 is FQGNSA. There are 13 residues in the CDR3. V lost 1 base to trimming and J lost 4 bases; unmatched junction nucleotides: 0. In DNA, the CDR3 is TGTGCCAGCAGCTTAGGACTAGCAGAGACCCAGTACTTC. It codes for CASSLGLAETQYF.

This chain connects TRBV7-6 to TRBJ2-2, with D hard to call. The V gene lost 4 bases and the J gene lost 0 bases, with 12 bases spanning the gap. CDR1 and CDR2 from the germline V gene are SGHVS and FNYEAQ. This CDR3 has 16 residues. The CDR3 loop reads CASSSRVVANTGELFF. CDR3 sequence (DNA): TGTGCCAGCAGCTCCCGGGTAGTTGCGAACACCGGGGAGCTGTTTTTT.

For this clone: The identical CDR3 is also encoded by other nucleotide sequences in the sample. The chain carries TRBV4-3 and TRBJ2-2, with TRBD1 matching 12 bases. Germline V gene sequence: CDR1 LGHNA, CDR2 YSLEER. The V gene end was trimmed by 0 bases and the J gene end by 4 bases; junction bases not matched to a gene: 3. This CDR3 has 17 amino acids. CDR3 DNA: TGCGCCAGCAGCCAAGAGCCGGGACAGGGGGCCACCGGGGAGCTGTTTTTT. Its translation: CASSQEPGQGATGELFF.

This chain connects TRBV7-2 to TRBJ2-1; TRBD2 matches 10 bases. The CDR3 extends over 15 amino acids. V lost 0 bases and J lost 7; bases outside the gene matches: 3. Germline CDR1 is SGHTA and CDR2 is FQGNSA. CDR3 protein: CASSLALSGGNEQFF. The DNA for the CDR3 is TGTGCCAGCAGCTTAGCGCTTAGCGGGGGGAATGAGCAGTTCTTC. Full variable domain (remainder filled in from reference TRBV7-2 and TRBJ2-1): GAGVSQSPSNKVTEKGKDVELRCDPISGHTALYWYRQSLGQGLEFLIYFQGNSAPDKSGLPSDRFSAERTGGSVSTLTIQRTQQEDSAVYLCASSLALSGGNEQFFGPGTRLTVL.

J is TRBJ2-2 and V is TRBV11-3; D is ambiguous. This CDR3 contains 14 residues. V lost 5 bases and J lost 4, with 11 bases in between. The germline V gene has CDR1 SGHNT and CDR2 YENEEA. The CDR3 is CASSQSPSTGELFF. CDR3 DNA: TGTGCCAGCAGCCAGAGCCCATCCACCGGGGAGCTGTTTTTT.

CDR3 protein: CASSISLLGRPEQYF. DNA for the CDR3: TGTGCCAGTAGTATATCCCTCCTGGGGCGACCCGAGCAGTACTTC. V usage is TRBV19 and J usage is TRBJ2-7; perhaps TRBD1 as D (5 bases). This CDR3 is built from 15 residues. The germline V and J ends were trimmed by 2 bases and 6 bases, with 17 bases remaining between them. Germline V CDR1 and CDR2: LNHDA, SQIVND (reference sequence).

In its sample, this clone was seen a few times. The genes are TRBV19 and TRBJ1-1, with D perhaps matching TRBD1 (5 bases). Germline V gene data show CDR1 as LNHDA and CDR2 as SQIVND (reference sequence). V dropped 2 bases and J dropped 5 bases, with 9 bases sitting between them. This CDR3 has 13 residues. The CDR3 is CASSINGGTEAFF. CDR3 coding DNA: TGTGCCAGTAGTATAAACGGGGGGACTGAAGCTTTCTTT.

Ten or more counts support this clone. The chain has TRBV2 and TRBJ2-2; 9 nucleotides align to TRBD1. V lost 6 bases and J lost 4; bases outside the gene matches: 9. The CDR3 extends over 16 amino acids. The V gene's germline CDR1 is SNHLY and CDR2 FYNNEI. This chain's CDR3 is CASRVAGQGSTGELFF. CDR3 nucleotides: TGTGCCAGCAGAGTCGCGGGACAGGGCAGCACCGGGGAGCTGTTTTTT.

In its sample, this clone was seen a few times. The genes are TRBV6-5 and TRBJ2-7; D perhaps matches TRBD2 (5 bases). CDR3 size: 14 residues. The V gene's germline CDR1 is MNHEY and CDR2 SVGAGI. Trimming removed 4 bases at V and 2 bases at J, with 12 bases between. This CDR3 reads CASSLGEGTYEQYF. The CDR3 DNA follows: TGTGCCAGCAGTTTAGGTGAGGGAACCTACGAGCAGTACTTC.

V is TRBV30 and J is TRBJ2-2; 9 nucleotides line up with TRBD1. Unmatched junction bases numbered 4, after V lost 3 bases and J lost 5 bases. The CDR3 contains 14 residues. The V gene's germline CDR1 is GTSNPN and CDR2 SVGIG (reference sequence). CDR3 DNA sequence: TGTGCCTGGAGGGGGACAGGGTCTACCGGGGAGCTGTTTTTT. It translates to CAWRGTGSTGELFF.